This is a list of T cell receptor beta chains from one sample in a study of blood T cell repertoires in COVID-19. This table comes from immunoSEQ multiplex PCR, and its TCRdb copy is limited to in-frame clones, with some not included. The sample includes roughly 170,000 clones, 86% of them seen just once. Input material: peripheral blood. These receptors were taken from a man in his 70s with active or convalescent COVID-19. Each CDR3 is given with its conserved first and last residue. Each record gives: D gene, clone size, V gene, J gene, CDR3 DNA, CDR3 protein. The D gene is left open where the match is weak. Clone size, where shown, is once, few, many, or a class for clones that have expanded.

TRBD1	NA	TRBV29-1	TRBJ1-1	TGCAGCGTTGAAGGGGTTCCCACAGGGGAAGTGAACACTGAAGCTTTCTTT	CSVEGVPTGEVNTEAFF
NA	NA	TRBV7-2	TRBJ1-1	TGTGCCAGCAGCTTACAAAAACAGGTGCGGCTAGCTTTCTTT	CASSLQKQVRLAFF
NA	NA	TRBV5-4	TRBJ1-3	TGTGCCAGCAGCGTGGGACTGAACTCTGGAAACACCATATATTTT	CASSVGLNSGNTIYF
TRBD2	NA	TRBV2	TRBJ2-5	TGTGCCAGCACCCCTCTAGCGGGAGGGGTTCGGACCCAGTACTTC	CASTPLAGGVRTQYF
NA	NA	TRBV4-3	TRBJ2-1	TGCGCCAGCAGCCGAGTTATTGTTTCTGAGCAGTTCTTC	CASSRVIVSEQFF
TRBD1	NA	TRBV19	TRBJ1-5	TGTGCCAGTACCCCTTTGGAGGGGGCGCGTGGTAATCAGCCCCAGCATTTT	CASTPLEGARGNQPQHF
NA	NA	TRBV7-9	TRBJ1-3	TGTGCCAGCAGCTTAGGACAGGCTGGAAACACCATATATTTT	CASSLGQAGNTIYF
NA	few	TRBV28	TRBJ1-1	TGTGCCAGCAGTTTAAGGGGTGGGAACACTGAAGCTTTCTTT	CASSLRGGNTEAFF
NA	NA	TRBV15	TRBJ2-7	TGTGCCACCAGCAGAGATAGTGGCGGGGTTGCCCCCTACGAGCAGTACTTC	CATSRDSGGVAPYEQYF
TRBD2	NA	TRBV9	TRBJ2-5	TGTGCCAGCTCGCTAGCGGGAGTATCGTTACAAGAGACCCAGTACTTC	CASSLAGVSLQETQYF
TRBD2	NA	TRBV15	TRBJ2-2	TGTGCCTCTAGGTGGGCTAGCGGGAGAAAATATGGTTCCGGGGAGCTGTTTTTT	CASRWASGRKYGSGELFF
NA	NA	TRBV19	TRBJ2-1	TGTGCCAGTTCCACTAGGGCTCAGCAGTTCTTC	CASSTRAQQFF
TRBD1	NA	TRBV5-5	TRBJ1-5	TGTGCCAGCAGCCTCGGACAGGGTAGGGATCAGCCCCAGCATTTT	CASSLGQGRDQPQHF
TRBD2	NA	TRBV10-3	TRBJ2-5	TGTGCCATCAGTCACGCTAGCGGGGGGGCCCAAGAGACCCAGTACTTC	CAISHASGGAQETQYF